The 27 T cell receptor beta chains given below trace back to one sample, sequenced in a study of response to subunit inactivated influenza vaccine. One entry per CDR3 protein, called by TCRdb with MiXCR from the RT-PCR reads. The sample yields approximately 500,000 distinct CDR3 sequences, over 10% seen once. The source was PBMCs from blood, collected roughly 48 days after vaccination. These receptors were obtained from a man in his fifties or sixties who received an inactivated influenza vaccine.

V gene TRBV6-5 combines with J gene TRBJ1-1; D is uncertain. The length of the CDR3 is 13 residues. Trimming stripped 3 bases from V and 4 bases from J, with 9 bases between. Germline values: CDR1 MNHEY, CDR2 SVGAGI. The CDR3 DNA reads as TGTGCCAGCAGTTATCCGGGAGGCACTGAAGCTTTCTTT. This codes for CASSYPGGTEAFF.

This clonotype has just a few counts. The chain is built from TRBV4-3 and TRBJ2-7, with D unresolved. Germline-derived CDR1 and CDR2 are LGHNA and YSLEER. Trimming stripped 0 bases from V and 4 bases from J, with 7 bases between. The CDR3 runs to 13 residues. In DNA form, the CDR3 reads TGCGCCAGCAGCCAAGATACGGAATACGAGCAGTACTTC. Protein: CASSQDTEYEQYF.

This clonotype was picked up many times. This chain connects TRBV29-1 to TRBJ2-5; TRBD2 agrees at 12 bases. CDR3 size: 15 residues. V shed 6 bases and J 6 bases; nucleotides not matched to a gene: 11. Per the germline V gene, CDR1 is SQVTM and CDR2 is ANQGSEA. The CDR3 DNA sequence: TGCAGCGTCGGAACTAGCGGGGGGATTTCGAAGACCCAGTACTTC. It is translated as CSVGTSGGISKTQYF.

This clonotype occurred many times. The genes are TRBV4-3 and TRBJ2-7; unclear D gene. This CDR3 is built from 16 residues. The V and J ends lost 1 base and 5 bases respectively, with 18 bases between them. CDR1 LGHNA and CDR2 YSLEER come from the germline V gene. For the CDR3, the DNA is TGCGCCAGCAGCCAAGTTCTGAGAGAAAACTTGCACGAGCAGTACTTC. Translating gives CASSQVLRENLHEQYF.

The rearrangement uses TRBV5-1 and TRBJ2-2; tentative D call: TRBD2 (6 bases). V was shortened by 4 bases and J by 2 bases, with 9 bases between the two germline ends. CDR1 and CDR2 (germline): SGHRS, YFSETQ. This CDR3 contains 14 residues. CDR3 DNA sequence: TGCGCCAGCAGCGAGGGACTTAACACCGGGGAGCTGTTTTTT. It is translated as CASSEGLNTGELFF.

This clonotype was detected a few times. The chain carries TRBV20-1 and TRBJ1-2; unclear D gene. Germline CDR1 and CDR2: DFQATT and SNEGSKA (reference sequence). The CDR3 length is 9 residues. With 5 bases removed from V and 3 bases from J, the gap between germline ends came to 1 base. CDR3 DNA: TGCAGTGCTCACTATGGCTACACCTTC. Translated: CSAHYGYTF.

This clonotype has only a few counts. The rearrangement uses TRBV29-1 and TRBJ2-1; 8 bases match TRBD2. V shed 3 bases, J shed 4 bases, and the junction held 23 bases outside the gene matches. Germline lookup yields CDR1 SQVTM and CDR2 ANQGSEA. The CDR3 contains 20 residues. In DNA form, the CDR3 reads TGCAGCGTTGAGTATTTCCCGGGACAACTCGGCGGGAGGTCTTACAATGAGCAGTTCTTC. As protein: CSVEYFPGQLGGRSYNEQFF.

CDR3 sequence: CASNRQGATGELFF. CDR3 nucleotide sequence: TGTGCCAGCAATCGACAGGGGGCCACCGGGGAGCTGTTTTTT. The chain recombines TRBV28 with TRBJ2-2; 10 nucleotides agree with TRBD1. V trimming: 7 bases; J trimming: 4 bases; junction bases outside the gene matches: 3. CDR1 is MDHEN, CDR2 SYDVKM, per germline. This CDR3 region has 14 residues.

The rearrangement joins TRBV20-1 to TRBJ2-5; 7 nucleotides align to TRBD2. Per the germline V gene, CDR1 is DFQATT and CDR2 is SNEGSKA (reference sequence). Germline trimming cut 3 bases from V and 3 bases from J; bases unmatched to any gene: 4. The CDR3 contains 13 residues. This chain's CDR3 is CSASGREKETQYF. The CDR3 bases are TGCAGTGCTAGCGGGCGGGAGAAAGAGACCCAGTACTTC.

The V call is TRBV6-2 or TRBV6-3, the J call TRBJ2-7, with 9 bases lining up with TRBD1. The DNA end is a closer match to TRBJ2-1, so the J assignment may be wrong. From germline, CDR1 is MNHEY and CDR2 SVGEGT. The CDR3 is made up of 15 amino acids. The CDR3 coding sequence is TGTGCCAGCAGTTACTCGTCGGGACAGGGTTATGAGCAGTTCTTC. Translating it yields CASSYSSGQGYEQFF.

This chain links TRBV30 with TRBJ2-3, with a weak D call TRBD2 (6 bases). CDR1 and CDR2 (germline): GTSNPN, SVGIG (reference sequence). The V and J ends lost 0 bases and 8 bases respectively, with 15 bases between them. This CDR3 is built from 14 residues. The CDR3 region is CAWSVRKTRVTQYF. The CDR3 DNA reads as TGTGCCTGGAGTGTTCGAAAGACTAGGGTTACGCAGTATTTT.

J is TRBJ2-5 and V is TRBV6-1; D tentatively fits TRBD1 or TRBD2 (5 bases each). There are 14 residues in the CDR3. Trimming removed 6 bases from V and 2 bases from J, with 13 bases in between. The germline V gene encodes CDR1 MNHNS and CDR2 SASEGT. CDR3 DNA: TGTGCCAGCAGAATCGGGACGCGTCAAGAGACCCAGTACTTC. The encoded protein is CASRIGTRQETQYF.

The rearrangement uses TRBV24-1 and TRBJ2-3; 12 bases map to TRBD1. Germline V gene lookup returns CDR1 KGHDR and CDR2 SFDVKD. CDR3 length: 17 amino acids. Trimming at V came to 4 bases and at J to 4 bases, leaving 8 bases not matched to a gene. The CDR3 DNA reads as TGTGCCACCAGTGAGCTCCCGGGACAGGGGGCGGCAGATACGCAGTATTTT. Amino acids: CATSELPGQGAADTQYF.

The V call is TRBV18, the J call TRBJ2-7; D uncertain. Trimming removed 1 base from V and 5 bases from J, with 6 bases in between. The CDR3 is made up of 12 amino acids. CDR1 and CDR2 from the germline V gene are KGHSH and LQKENI. CDR3 in DNA: TGTGCCAGCTCACCACGAGGTGACGAGCAGTACTTC. It translates to CASSPRGDEQYF.

This clonotype came up a few times. The chain couples TRBV6-2 or TRBV6-3 to TRBJ2-5; D possibly corresponds to TRBD2 (6 bases). CDR3 length: 15 residues. V lost 7 bases, J lost 2 bases, and 17 bases lay in between. Germline assignment: CDR1 MNHEY and CDR2 SVGEGT. Here the CDR3 reads CASTITLAPQETQYF. The CDR3 DNA reads as TGTGCCAGCACCATCACACTAGCTCCTCAAGAGACCCAGTACTTC.

This chain connects TRBV5-1 to TRBJ2-2, with TRBD2 matching over 7 bases. The ends lost 7 bases at V and 3 bases at J; junction bases unmatched: 9. This CDR3 comprises 15 residues. Germline CDR1 is SGHRS and CDR2 is YFSETQ. The CDR3 coding sequence is TGCGCCAGCGCTCGGCGGGGAGGGGACACCGGGGAGCTGTTTTTT. This encodes CASARRGGDTGELFF.

This clonotype has a handful of counts. This chain connects TRBV12-3 or TRBV12-4 to TRBJ2-5; 8 positions agree with TRBD1. The CDR3 is 16 residues long. V trimming: 3 bases; J trimming: 4 bases; junction bases outside the gene matches: 10. The CDR3 DNA sequence: TGTGCCAGCAGTTTCGGACAGGGCGGAGGGGGAGAGACCCAGTACTTC. Translation gives CASSFGQGGGGETQYF.

The CDR3 region is CASSLVPTGPYNEQYF. CDR3 sequence (DNA): TGTGCCAGCAGCTTGGTGCCGACAGGGCCATATAACGAGCAGTACTTC. The genes are TRBV5-5 and TRBJ2-7; 7 bases agree with TRBD1. V dropped 0 bases and J dropped 5; count of bases not matched to a gene: 11. Germline V gene lookup returns CDR1 SGHKS and CDR2 YYEKEE (reference sequence). This CDR3 has 16 amino acids.

This clonotype was seen just once. The chain has TRBV29-1 and TRBJ2-7; D gene ambiguous. Trimming left V 4 bases short and J 7 bases short, with 14 bases between. This CDR3 contains 12 residues. In germline, CDR1 is SQVTM, CDR2 ANQGSEA. CDR3 sequence: CSVGTGLGEQYF. The CDR3 DNA sequence: TGCAGCGTTGGTACGGGTCTAGGAGAGCAGTACTTC.

This chain uses TRBV7-8 with TRBJ2-5; no firm D call. V lost 2 bases, J lost 8 bases, and 18 bases lay in between. Germline CDR1 is SGHVS and CDR2 is FQNEAQ. CDR3 length: 15 amino acids. The CDR3 is CASSLSPPATYTQYF. CDR3 DNA: TGTGCCAGCAGCTTATCCCCGCCGGCGACGTATACCCAGTACTTC.

This clonotype was observed a handful of times. The chain uses TRBV12-3 or TRBV12-4 and TRBJ2-5; TRBD2 matches 8 bases. Trimming cost V 7 bases and J 5 bases; bases outside gene matches: 9. The length of the CDR3 is 14 residues. The CDR3 is CASNHRGGGETQYF. CDR3 DNA sequence: TGTGCCAGCAACCATCGGGGGGGCGGTGAGACCCAGTACTTC.

This sequence joins TRBV10-3 and TRBJ2-3; D unclear. There are 13 residues in the CDR3. CDR1 is ENHRY and CDR2 is SYGVKD in the germline V gene. V dropped 8 bases and J dropped 6 bases, with 15 bases sitting between them. The CDR3 DNA reads as TGTGCCATCTCGTCGGTCTACTTGGATACGCAGTATTTT. This encodes CAISSVYLDTQYF.

This clonotype showed up just a few times. This sequence joins TRBV5-1 and TRBJ1-1; no definite D call. This CDR3 comprises 15 residues. The V end was cut by 0 bases, the J end by 3 bases, with 12 bases between. From germline, CDR1 is SGHRS and CDR2 YFSETQ. The CDR3 protein is CASSLADYEDTEAFF. The CDR3 nucleotides read TGCGCCAGCAGCTTGGCCGATTACGAGGACACTGAAGCTTTCTTT.

The CDR3 DNA reads TGTGCCAGCAGATCGGGATCAAACTATGGCTACACCTTC. Its protein product is CASRSGSNYGYTF. This chain joins TRBV6-1 and TRBJ1-2; D uncertain. V was pared by 6 bases and J by 2 bases, with 10 bases between. Looked up from germline, CDR1 is MNHNS and CDR2 is SASEGT. The CDR3 spans 13 residues.

The genes are TRBV15 and TRBJ2-7; no definite D call. Germline values: CDR1 LNHNV, CDR2 YYDKDF (reference sequence). With 3 bases removed from V and 2 bases from J, the gap between germline ends came to 11 bases. The CDR3 runs 14 residues. The CDR3 loop reads CATSSPNTAYEQYF. CDR3 sequence (DNA): TGTGCCACCAGCAGTCCAAACACCGCCTACGAGCAGTACTTC.

This clonotype was picked up many times. The CDR3 DNA reads TGTGCCAGCAGTGAATCCGGGACAGAGTACAATGAGCAGTTCTTC. It codes for CASSESGTEYNEQFF. This chain joins TRBV25-1 and TRBJ2-1; 7 bases map to TRBD1. CDR3 length equals 15 residues. The V gene's germline CDR1 is MGHDK and CDR2 SYGVNS. V trimming: 1 base; J trimming: 4 bases; junction bases outside the gene matches: 4.

V and J are TRBV15 and TRBJ2-6, with D perhaps matching TRBD1 (5 bases). Trimming pared 0 bases from V and 0 bases from J, leaving 9 bases between. CDR1 is LNHNV and CDR2 is YYDKDF in the germline V gene (reference sequence). CDR3 length equals 17 residues. CDR3 sequence reads: CATSREAGNSGANVLTF. For the CDR3, the DNA is TGTGCCACCAGCAGAGAGGCAGGGAACTCTGGGGCCAACGTCCTGACTTTC.